This passage covers 19 T cell receptor beta chains from one sample sequenced in a study of shared clonotypes between healthy human individuals. Selected positively for CCR7 and CD45RO-negative, naive CD8 cells excluded terminally differentiated effector memory CD45RA+ cells. The data were produced by immunoSEQ multiplex PCR, yet TCRdb's version contains in-frame clones alone and is incomplete. The data contain millions of clones, roughly 94% of them singletons. The sample consisted of naive CD8+ T cells sorted from blood. Receptors were obtained from a young man in good health.

This chain connects TRBV29-1 to TRBJ1-5; possible D gene TRBD1, 6 bases. CDR3 length equals 14 residues. V was shortened by 0 bases and J by 4 bases, with 10 bases between the two germline ends. CDR1 and CDR2 (germline): SQVTM, ANQGSEA. The CDR3 DNA is TGCAGCGTTGAAGATGTGGGGGCGAATCAGCCCCAGCATTTT. Its translation is CSVEDVGANQPQHF.

V is TRBV6-1 and J is TRBJ2-1, with a tentative D call TRBD1 (6 bases). CDR1 and CDR2 (germline): MNHNS, SASEGT. V lost 1 base, J lost 3 bases, and 10 bases lay in between. CDR3 length: 15 amino acids. CDR3 DNA sequence: TGTGCCAGCAGTGAAGAAAGGACAGACTACAATGAGCAGTTCTTC. As protein: CASSEERTDYNEQFF.

This clone was observed a single time. The CDR3 bases are TGTGCCAGCAGTTTAGAGGGACACCCTAACTATGGCTACACCTTC. Its protein product is CASSLEGHPNYGYTF. This chain joins TRBV27 and TRBJ1-2, with a weak D call TRBD1 (6 bases). The CDR3 length is 15 residues. Germline V gives CDR1 MNHEY, CDR2 SMNVEV (reference sequence). V gave up 2 bases and J gave up 0 bases, with 10 bases separating them.

V usage is TRBV25-1 and J usage is TRBJ2-3; 7 bases map to TRBD1. The V gene end was trimmed by 3 bases and the J gene end by 1 base; junction bases not matched to a gene: 4. This CDR3 contains 15 residues. Germline-derived CDR1 and CDR2 are MGHDK and SYGVNS. CDR3 in amino acids: CASSEPQGGTDTQYF. The CDR3 DNA sequence: TGTGCCAGCAGTGAGCCCCAGGGGGGCACAGATACGCAGTATTTT.

The chain recombines TRBV15 with TRBJ1-1; perhaps TRBD1 as D (5 bases). V dropped 0 bases and J dropped 6 bases, with 17 bases sitting between them. CDR1 and CDR2 from the germline V gene are LNHNV and YYDKDF (reference sequence). The CDR3 is 16 amino acids. CDR3 in amino acids: CATSRDVTDNPPEAFF. The CDR3 DNA reads as TGTGCCACCAGCAGAGATGTGACAGATAACCCACCTGAAGCTTTCTTT.

This clone appeared once. This chain links TRBV7-9 with TRBJ1-6, with no clear D. The V end lost 0 bases, the J end lost 8 bases, and 5 bases lay between the germline ends. The germline V gene encodes CDR1 SEHNR and CDR2 FQNEAQ (reference sequence). The CDR3 has 13 residues. CDR3 loop: CASSLALDSPLHF. The CDR3 DNA reads as TGTGCCAGCAGCTTAGCGCTAGATTCACCCCTCCACTTT.

The chain carries TRBV4-1 and TRBJ1-2; D uncertain. Germline V CDR1 and CDR2: MGHRA, YSYEKL. Trimming left V 0 bases short and J 5 bases short, with 10 bases between. This CDR3 has 14 amino acids. The CDR3 DNA is TGCGCCAGCAGCCAAGACTCGGGTTCTTATGGCTACACCTTC. This encodes CASSQDSGSYGYTF.

The rearrangement uses TRBV7-2 and TRBJ2-3; maybe TRBD1 (6 bases). The length of the CDR3 is 17 residues. V shed 5 bases and J shed 0 bases, with 18 bases lying between them. Germline CDR1 is SGHTA and CDR2 is FQGNSA. CDR3 bases: TGTGCCAGCAGCACCTTCCCGGGACAAGGGAGCACAGATACGCAGTATTTT. The encoded protein is CASSTFPGQGSTDTQYF.

The chain joins TRBV5-4 to TRBJ1-4, with D possibly TRBD1 on 5 matching bases. The CDR3 sequence is 14 residues long. Trimming cost V 4 bases and J 7 bases, with 14 bases left between them. CDR1 is SGHNT and CDR2 is YYREEE in the germline V gene (reference sequence). This CDR3 is CASSRVGAGEKLFF. The CDR3 bases are TGTGCCAGCAGCCGTGTCGGGGCGGGTGAAAAACTGTTTTTT.

The chain joins TRBV5-6 to TRBJ1-2; 8 nucleotides align to TRBD1. The V segment lost 4 bases and the J segment 4 bases; nucleotides outside the gene matches: 12. Germline-derived CDR1 and CDR2 are SGHDT and YYEEEE. The CDR3 covers 16 residues. The CDR3 protein is CASSLEGRGLPYGYTF. Here the CDR3 DNA reads TGTGCCAGCAGCCTAGAGGGCAGGGGGCTACCCTATGGCTACACCTTC.

The chain couples TRBV27 to TRBJ1-3; no reliable D call. V lost 5 bases and J 0 bases, leaving 8 bases between the germline ends. The CDR3 runs 14 residues. Germline V gene lookup returns CDR1 MNHEY and CDR2 SMNVEV (reference sequence). The CDR3 coding sequence is TGTGCCAGCAGTAAGGGTATCTCTGGAAACACCATATATTTT. The encoded protein is CASSKGISGNTIYF.

The chain uses TRBV28 and TRBJ2-7; 8 bases map to TRBD1. Germline V gives CDR1 MDHEN, CDR2 SYDVKM. The CDR3 is 16 residues long. The ends lost 3 bases at V and 3 bases at J; junction bases unmatched: 10. CDR3 bases: TGTGCCAGCAGTTTTCCCCCGACAGGGGCCAGCTACGAGCAGTACTTC. Translating gives CASSFPPTGASYEQYF.

As for this clone: No conserved phenylalanine or tryptophan ends this CDR3, so it is likely a read error. No DNA is shown, since the ends of the CDR3 on it are uncertain; the CDR3 is the one TCRdb lists. The V gene is TRBV6-1, the J gene TRBJ2-7; the table's D gene call, TRBD1, was not cross checked with the DNA. Germline-derived CDR1 and CDR2 are MNHNS and SASEGT. The CDR3 totals 13 residues, both ends included. The CDR3 reads CASSEARYSQGTI.

The chain couples TRBV11-2 to TRBJ1-3, with D perhaps matching TRBD1 (5 bases). The CDR3 runs 16 residues. V lost 1 base and J 0 bases, leaving 10 bases between the germline ends. Germline V gene data show CDR1 as SGHAT and CDR2 as FQNNGV. The CDR3 nucleotides are TGTGCCAGCAGCTTAGGGGCCAGGGACTCTGGAAACACCATATATTTT. Protein: CASSLGARDSGNTIYF.

The chain recombines TRBV9 with TRBJ2-2; perhaps TRBD1 as D (6 bases). There are 15 residues in the CDR3. V shed 0 bases and J shed 4 bases, with 10 bases lying between them. Per the germline V gene, CDR1 is SGDLS and CDR2 is YYNGEE. CDR3: CASSVVGTTTGELFF. The CDR3 nucleotides are TGTGCCAGCAGCGTAGTCGGGACAACCACCGGGGAGCTGTTTTTT.

The V gene is TRBV7-2, the J gene TRBJ1-6, with 7 bases fitting TRBD1. The CDR3 runs to 17 residues. CDR1 is SGHTA, CDR2 FQGNSA, per germline. V lost 6 bases and J lost 3; bases outside the gene matches: 11. CDR3 sequence (DNA): TGTGCCAGCAGTCTCAGCAAGGGACAGAGCTATAATTCACCCCTCCACTTT. Its translation: CASSLSKGQSYNSPLHF.

As for this clone: Within the sample, other DNA sequences also encode this same CDR3. The rearrangement joins TRBV2 to TRBJ2-5; D tentatively fits TRBD1 or TRBD2 (5 bases each). The CDR3 is made up of 12 amino acids. V lost 8 bases and J 0 bases, leaving 7 bases between the germline ends. Germline V gene lookup returns CDR1 SNHLY and CDR2 FYNNEI. This CDR3 is CASRGDQETQYF. The CDR3 DNA sequence: TGTGCCAGCCGGGGCGACCAAGAGACCCAGTACTTC.

The chain has TRBV11-1 and TRBJ2-1; D call uncertain. The CDR3 consists of 12 residues. The germline gives CDR1 SGHAT, CDR2 FQDESV (reference sequence). V was pared by 1 base and J by 9 bases, with 7 bases between. CDR3 sequence reads: CASSLDLGEQFF. CDR3 coding DNA: TGTGCCAGCAGCTTAGATTTAGGTGAGCAGTTCTTC.

This chain uses TRBV7-2 with TRBJ2-7; no clear D. The CDR3 consists of 16 residues. Germline lookup yields CDR1 SGHTA and CDR2 FQGNSA. Trimming left V 0 bases short and J 0 bases short, with 12 bases between. The CDR3 here is CASSLATGSLSYEQYF. The DNA of the CDR3 is TGTGCCAGCAGCTTAGCAACGGGTTCCCTCTCCTACGAGCAGTACTTC.